This T cell receptor beta chain was found in a study of blood T cell repertoires in COVID-19 (dated by TCRdb to 2020 to 2022). About the full investigation: Collaborator samples came from the United States, Italy and Spain and covered acute and convalescent phases of COVID-19. Nearly every sample came with metadata listing a de-identified subject ID, COVID-19 status, age in years and sex. Samples were obtained from the ongoing ImmuneRACE study (first 160 participants) and from roughly 1,300 subjects provided by 6 global collaborators. The repertoires were released in a freely available public database intended as a resource for research on the immune response to SARS-CoV-2. The prospective study material was composed of cDNA or gDNA derived from T cells, B-cell-depleted T cells, or PBMCs. The dataset comprised deeply sampled blood TCRbeta repertoires from subjects exposed to, actively infected with, or recovered from COVID-19. Where HLA class I and class II types were available, the types were taken from metadata supplied by the sample provider, not from assay-based typing.

Collaborating institutions collected whole blood in K2EDTA tubes following their own protocols. For TCRbeta analysis, collaborator samples were shipped as frozen whole blood, as isolated PBMCs, or as DNA extracted from either sample type. Trimming leaves V shorter by 3 bases and J shorter by 7 bases, with the junction holding 9 bases beyond the gene matches. CDR1 and CDR2, looked up from the germline V gene (reference sequence), are MNHEY and SMNVEV. The CDR3 sequence holds 15 residues, the cysteine and phenylalanine included. The DNA shown is the 45-base CDR3, in frame from base 1. The immunoSEQ Assay, a bias-controlled multiplex PCR, was used to amplify TCRbeta CDR3 regions from genomic DNA. The original methods were these. Nucleated cell counts per sample were estimated from amplification of reference gene primers within the assay. Sequence reads were collapsed and filtered to measure the absolute abundance of every unique TCRbeta CDR3 rearrangement. Productive Simpson clonality was computed per sample as the square root of Simpson's diversity index over productive rearrangements. TCRdb mirrors the immuneACCESS table, restricted to in-frame sequences. Some clones are absent from its copies; in checked studies, under half trace to an unresolved V gene, and the reason for the others is unknown. The DNA gave D and trimming, while V, J and clone size come from that table. The table for this sample lists just under 55,000 clones; 90% to 95% of them were counted only once. Approximately 4.1% of the sample is taken by the ten largest.

Beyond this particular receptor, the publication reports: Clinical and demographic metadata were provided uncurated, with the amount varying by source and participant.

As to this clone: No cognate antigen has been identified for it. No qualities accompany the bases; no much larger clone lies one base away.

The source is a man aged 45-65 years with acute or convalescent COVID-19. The sequencing sample was made of peripheral blood. The V and J genes are TRBV27 and TRBJ2-4; the central 7 bases match TRBD1. The DNA reads TGTGCCAGCAGTTTCAGGTGGCAGGGGGACAACATTCAGTACTTC. This yields the protein CASSFRWQGDNIQYF.